This T cell receptor (beta chain) was recovered during a study of blood T cells in healthy people across ages. Study outcomes and limitations: No one knew whether donors had CMV, which possibly confounded expanded clonotype changes.

With respect to this clonotype: The antigen is undetermined.

Primed by a sample-barcoded 5' primer and a J-beta primer mix, a second PCR proceeded for roughly 6 to 12 cycles. TCRdb processed the 5' RACE reads anew with MiXCR; each CDR3 protein has one entry. The sample lists some 800,000 distinct CDR3 sequences, around two fifths occurring once. Germline trimming cut 4 bases from V and 5 bases from J; bases unmatched to any gene: 7. CDR1 is KGHDR, CDR2 SFDVKD, per germline. The CDR3 runs 15 residues. This clonotype was sampled from a man in his sixties in good health. The sample comprised blood. The rearrangement uses TRBV24-1 and TRBJ1-5; TRBD1 aligns across 7 bases. As DNA, the CDR3 is TGTGCCACCAGTGACCCCAGACAGGGTTATCAGCCCCAGCATTTT. Protein product: CATSDPRQGYQPQHF.